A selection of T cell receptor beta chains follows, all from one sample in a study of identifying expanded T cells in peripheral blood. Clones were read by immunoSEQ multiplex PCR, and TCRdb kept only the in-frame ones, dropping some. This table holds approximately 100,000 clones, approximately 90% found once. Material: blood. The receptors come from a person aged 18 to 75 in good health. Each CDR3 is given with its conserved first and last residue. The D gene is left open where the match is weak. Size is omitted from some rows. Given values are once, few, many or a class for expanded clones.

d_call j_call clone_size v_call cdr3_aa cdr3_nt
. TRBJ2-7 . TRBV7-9 CASSLGGTASYEQYF TGTGCCAGCAGCTTAGGAGGGACGGCCTCCTACGAGCAGTACTTC
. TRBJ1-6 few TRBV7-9 CASSLLINSPLHF TGTGCCAGCAGCTTATTGATAAATTCACCCCTCCACTTT
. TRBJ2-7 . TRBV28 CASSFRGLGQYF TGTGCCAGCAGTTTTAGAGGGCTAGGGCAGTACTTC
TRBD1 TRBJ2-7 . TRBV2 CASSGKGTGPYEQYF TGTGCCAGCAGTGGGAAGGGGACAGGCCCCTACGAGCAGTACTTC
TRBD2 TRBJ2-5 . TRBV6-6 CASSWGLAGGKETQYF TGTGCCAGCAGTTGGGGACTAGCGGGGGGTAAAGAGACCCAGTACTTC
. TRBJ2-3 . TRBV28 CASTPGRRSTDTQYF TGTGCCAGCACGCCGGGGCGCCGTAGCACAGATACGCAGTATTTT
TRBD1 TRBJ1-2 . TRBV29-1 CSVESRDRDRALPDIYGYTF TGCAGCGTCGAGTCCCGGGACAGGGATCGGGCTCTCCCAGACATCTATGGCTACACCTTC
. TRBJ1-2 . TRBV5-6 CASTLLLYEPNYGYTF TGTGCCAGCACCTTGTTACTGTATGAGCCTAACTATGGCTACACCTTC
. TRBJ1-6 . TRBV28 CASSQGGSYNSPLHF TGTGCCAGCAGCCAAGGGGGGTCCTATAATTCACCCCTCCACTTT
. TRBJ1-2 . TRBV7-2 CASSLGGIGGYTF TGTGCCAGCAGCTTAGGAGGGATAGGGGGCTACACCTTC
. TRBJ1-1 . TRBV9 CASSPGGTLPNTEAFF TGTGCCAGCAGCCCCGGGGGGACCCTTCCGAACACTGAAGCTTTCTTT
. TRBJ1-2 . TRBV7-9 CASSLWGANGYTF TGTGCCAGCAGCTTATGGGGGGCGAATGGCTACACCTTC
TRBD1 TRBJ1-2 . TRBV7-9 CASSPRQGTNYGYTF TGTGCCAGCAGCCCGAGACAGGGAACTAACTATGGCTACACCTTC
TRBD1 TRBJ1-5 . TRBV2 CASRNGQGGNQPQHF TGTGCCAGCCGGAATGGACAGGGCGGCAATCAGCCCCAGCATTTT
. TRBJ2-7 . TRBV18 CASSPIGGTPNRQYF TGTGCCAGCTCACCTATTGGGGGGACACCGAATAGGCAGTACTTC
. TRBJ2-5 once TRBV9 CASSTRGSEGETQYF TGTGCCAGCAGCACGAGGGGTTCTGAGGGAGAGACCCAGTACTTC
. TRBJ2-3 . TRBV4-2 CASSQTWILTDTQYF TGTGCCAGCAGCCAAACCTGGATCCTCACAGATACGCAGTATTTT
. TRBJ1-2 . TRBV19 CASSINGDDGYTF TGTGCCAGTAGTATCAACGGAGACGATGGCTACACCTTC
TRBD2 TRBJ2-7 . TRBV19 CASRNAGGRNYEQYF TGTGCCAGTAGGAATGCGGGGGGACGTAACTACGAGCAGTACTTC
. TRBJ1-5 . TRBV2 CASNGLPNQPQHF TGTGCCAGCAATGGACTGCCAAATCAGCCCCAGCATTTT
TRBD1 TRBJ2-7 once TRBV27 CASRRTGAYEQYF TGTGCCAGCAGGCGGACAGGGGCCTACGAGCAGTACTTC
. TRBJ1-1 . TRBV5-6 CASSSLVASSTEAFF TGTGCCAGCAGTTCTCTAGTTGCCTCCAGCACTGAAGCTTTCTTT
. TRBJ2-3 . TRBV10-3 CAISESGRSLTDTQYF TGTGCCATCAGTGAGTCCGGGCGGTCTTTGACAGATACGCAGTATTTT
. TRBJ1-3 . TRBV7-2 CASSSWTAAGNTIYF TGTGCCAGCAGCTCCTGGACAGCGGCGGGAAACACCATATATTTT
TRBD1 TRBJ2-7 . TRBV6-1 CASSVQGDSQYF TGTGCCAGCAGTGTGCAGGGGGACAGCCAGTACTTC
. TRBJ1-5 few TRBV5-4 CASSFGGVGNQPQHF TGTGCCAGCAGCTTTGGCGGGGTGGGCAATCAGCCCCAGCATTTT